The 6 T cell receptor beta chains in this list originate from one sample, sequenced in a study of T cells in Graves' hyperthyroidism and ophthalmopathy. The CDR3 regions of TCR beta were amplified from RNA transcripts. The TCR CDR3 first-round RT-PCR relied on the HTBI primer set. In TCRdb, the multiplex PCR reads were re-called with MiXCR into one record per CDR3 protein. The table shows some 300,000 distinct CDR3 sequences, with roughly 19% occurring only once. The sequenced material came from blood. All receptors come from a middle-aged man with Graves' ophthalmopathy.

This clonotype was recorded many times. The rearrangement joins TRBV7-9 to TRBJ2-2; D possibly corresponds to TRBD2 (7 bases). Germline V lookup: CDR1 SEHNR, CDR2 FQNEAQ (reference sequence). The CDR3 totals 16 residues. V was clipped by 7 bases and J by 1 base, with 16 bases between them. The CDR3 spells CASTGGGTVNTGELFF. For the CDR3, the DNA is TGTGCCAGCACGGGGGGCGGAACAGTGAACACCGGGGAGCTGTTTTTT.

This clonotype came up a few times. V is TRBV24-1 and J is TRBJ2-5; 9 positions agree with TRBD1. Germline CDR1 and CDR2: KGHDR and SFDVKD. There are 15 residues in the CDR3. V shed 4 bases, J shed 5 bases, and the junction held 7 bases outside the gene matches. CDR3 sequence reads: CATSDPTGGAETQYF. The DNA of the CDR3 is TGTGCCACCAGTGACCCCACAGGGGGCGCGGAGACCCAGTACTTC.

Here the CDR3 DNA reads TGCGCCAGCAGCTTGGTCACCGGGACGGTGAACACTGAAGCTTTCTTT. As protein: CASSLVTGTVNTEAFF. This rearrangement joins TRBV5-1 to TRBJ1-1; tentatively, D is TRBD1 (5 bases). V was trimmed by 0 bases and J by 0 bases, leaving 12 bases between them. CDR1 is SGHRS, CDR2 YFSETQ, per germline. The CDR3 is 16 residues long.

This chain uses TRBV28 with TRBJ1-4; no clear D. The CDR3 sequence is 12 residues long. CDR1 and CDR2 from the germline V gene are MDHEN and SYDVKM. The V and J ends lost 3 bases and 8 bases respectively, with 7 bases between them. This CDR3 is CASSFEPEKLFF. For the CDR3, the DNA is TGTGCCAGCAGTTTTGAACCAGAAAAACTGTTTTTT.

J is TRBJ1-1 and V is TRBV7-8; no clear D. CDR1 SGHVS and CDR2 FQNEAQ come from the germline V gene. This CDR3 has 16 residues. V was pared by 0 bases and J by 1 base, with 12 bases between. The CDR3 nucleotides read TGTGCCAGCAGCTTAGCCCAGTGGGCGCGGAACACTGAAGCTTTCTTT. Its translation: CASSLAQWARNTEAFF.

This clonotype has at least ten counts. The chain has TRBV2 and TRBJ2-1, with TRBD2 identical over 7 bases. Per the germline V gene, CDR1 is SNHLY and CDR2 is FYNNEI. Trimming took 5 bases from V and 0 from J; bases not matched to a gene: 1. The CDR3 length is 14 residues. As DNA, the CDR3 is TGTGCCAGCAGTAGACTAGCCTCCTACAATGAGCAGTTCTTC. Amino acids: CASSRLASYNEQFF.